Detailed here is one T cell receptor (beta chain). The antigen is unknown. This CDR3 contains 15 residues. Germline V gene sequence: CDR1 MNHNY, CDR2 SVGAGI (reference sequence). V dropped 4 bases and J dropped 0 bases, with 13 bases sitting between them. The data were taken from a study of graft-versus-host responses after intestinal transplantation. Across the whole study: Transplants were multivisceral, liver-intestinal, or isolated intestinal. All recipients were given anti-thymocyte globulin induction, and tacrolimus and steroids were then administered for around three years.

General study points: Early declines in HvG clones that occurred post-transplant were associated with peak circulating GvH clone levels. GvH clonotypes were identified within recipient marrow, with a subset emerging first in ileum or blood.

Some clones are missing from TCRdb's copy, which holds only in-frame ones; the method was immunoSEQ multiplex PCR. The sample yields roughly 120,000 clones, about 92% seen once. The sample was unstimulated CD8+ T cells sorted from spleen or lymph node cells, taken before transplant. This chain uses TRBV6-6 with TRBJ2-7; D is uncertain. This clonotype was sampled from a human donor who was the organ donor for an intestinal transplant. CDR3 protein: CASSSNARFSYEQYF. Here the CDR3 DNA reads TGTGCCAGCAGTTCGAACGCCCGGTTCTCCTACGAGCAGTACTTC.